This TCR beta chain was recovered during a study of blood T cell repertoires in COVID-19. Study background: Material from acute and convalescent COVID-19 was sourced from the United States, Italy and Spain. T cells, B-cell-depleted T cells, or PBMCs supplied cDNA or gDNA.

Allocation to cohorts depended on clinical history reported by the participants. The method was immunoSEQ multiplex PCR; TCRdb's version includes in-frame clones alone and lacks a portion of them. Here the sample spans about 230,000 clones, approximately 84% being singletons. The sample taken for sequencing was PBMCs or T cells enriched from blood (not recorded which). The sequence came from a man between 60 and 75 years old who had recovered from COVID-19.

The CDR3 spells CASSRWDTQYF. The DNA of the CDR3 is TGTGCCAGCAGCCGGTGGGATACGCAGTATTTT. The V and J genes are TRBV7-2 and TRBJ2-3; D ambiguous. CDR1 is SGHTA, CDR2 FQGNSA, per germline. The length of the CDR3 is 11 residues. The V end was cut by 5 bases, the J end by 6 bases, with 6 bases between.